This T cell receptor beta chain is from a study of blood T cell repertoires in COVID-19. Clones were read by immunoSEQ multiplex PCR, and TCRdb kept only the in-frame ones, dropping some. This table has about 54,000 clones, roughly 90% appearing once. The CDR3 length is 13 residues. V shed 5 bases and J shed 5 bases, with 12 bases lying between them. Germline CDR1 reads MDHEN; CDR2 reads SYDVKM. The rearrangement joins TRBV28 to TRBJ1-1; D may be TRBD1 (5 bases). This clonotype originated in a man aged 35 to 55 with COVID-19, enrolled during active disease. Sequencing was carried out using peripheral blood. The CDR3 loop reads CASSMIGVTEAFF. CDR3 bases: TGTGCCAGCAGTATGATAGGGGTTACTGAAGCTTTCTTT.